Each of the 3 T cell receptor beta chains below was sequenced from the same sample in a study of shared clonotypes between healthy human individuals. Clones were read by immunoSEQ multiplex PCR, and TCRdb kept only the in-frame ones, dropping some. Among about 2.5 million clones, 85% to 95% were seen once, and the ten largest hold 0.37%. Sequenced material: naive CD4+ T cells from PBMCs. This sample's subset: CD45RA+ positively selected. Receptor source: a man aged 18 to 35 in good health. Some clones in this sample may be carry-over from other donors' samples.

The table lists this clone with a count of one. The chain's CDR3 is CASTTAEGSNQPQHF. The CDR3 coding sequence is TGTGCCAGCACTACCGCAGAGGGTAGCAATCAGCCCCAGCATTTT. This sequence joins TRBV18 and TRBJ1-5; D is ambiguous. The CDR3 has 15 amino acids. The V end lost 8 bases, the J end lost 0 bases, and 14 bases lay between the germline ends. Germline assignment: CDR1 KGHSH and CDR2 LQKENI.

As DNA, the CDR3 is TGTGCCAGCTCACAAGGGACTACCCGGGAGCTGTTTTTT. Amino acids: CASSQGTTRELFF. This chain uses TRBV18 with TRBJ2-2, with 7 bases fitting TRBD2. With V trimmed by 4 bases and J by 9 bases, 5 bases remained unmatched. Germline V gene lookup returns CDR1 KGHSH and CDR2 LQKENI. The CDR3 runs 13 residues.

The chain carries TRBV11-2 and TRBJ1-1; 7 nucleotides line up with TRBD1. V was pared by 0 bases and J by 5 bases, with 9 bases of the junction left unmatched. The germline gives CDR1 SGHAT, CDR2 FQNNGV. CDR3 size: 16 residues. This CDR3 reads CASSLDSNRGRTEAFF. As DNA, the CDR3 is TGTGCCAGCAGCTTAGACTCCAACAGGGGCAGGACTGAAGCTTTCTTT.